One sample yielded the 9 T cell receptor beta chains listed below, sequenced in a study of control samples from healthy donors and cancer patients. Clones were read by immunoSEQ multiplex PCR, and TCRdb kept only the in-frame ones, dropping some. The sample comprises 200,000 or so clones, 85% to 95% of which are singletons, and about 1.6% rests with the top ten. Sequenced sample: blood. These TCRs come from a man in his forties or fifties in good health.

This chain uses TRBV28 with TRBJ2-7; 7 positions match TRBD1. From germline, CDR1 is MDHEN and CDR2 SYDVKM. V was clipped by 6 bases and J by 3 bases; unmatched bases: 5. There are 13 residues in the CDR3. CDR3 nucleotides: TGTGCCAGCAGGGGGACAGAAAACTACGAGCAGTACGTC. Protein: CASRGTENYEQYV.

The V gene is TRBV7-2, the J gene TRBJ1-3; tentative D call: TRBD1 (5 bases). The ends were cut back, 6 bases at V and 6 bases at J, with 12 bases in the middle. The length of the CDR3 is 13 residues. Germline loops: CDR1 SGHTA, CDR2 FQGNSA. The DNA for the CDR3 is TGTGCCAGCAGTTCCGGGACTAAAAACACCATATATTTT. It translates to CASSSGTKNTIYF.

The V and J genes are TRBV24-1 and TRBJ2-6; 10 bases agree with TRBD1. This CDR3 is built from 17 residues. The J segment lost 1 base and the V segment lost 7 bases, leaving 6 bases of the junction unmatched. Germline loops: CDR1 KGHDR, CDR2 SFDVKD. CDR3 residues: CATSMGQGKSGANVLTF. As DNA, the CDR3 is TGTGCCACCAGCATGGGACAGGGGAAATCTGGGGCCAACGTCCTGACTTTC.

The chain combines TRBV7-3 with TRBJ2-3, with 7 bases aligning to TRBD2. With 5 bases clipped from V and 0 bases from J, the junction kept 8 bases outside the gene matches. CDR1 is SGHTA and CDR2 is FQGTGA in the germline V gene. The CDR3 length is 16 residues. For the CDR3, the DNA is TGTGCCAGCAGCCTTCTAGCGGATGATAGCACAGATACGCAGTATTTT. Protein sequence: CASSLLADDSTDTQYF.

The genes are TRBV7-2 and TRBJ2-6; 9 bases are shared with TRBD1. V was clipped by 3 bases and J by 4 bases; unmatched bases: 13. The CDR3 length is 19 residues. Germline V lookup: CDR1 SGHTA, CDR2 FQGNSA. CDR3 in amino acids: CASSFSFGTGSMGANVLTF. CDR3 nucleotides: TGTGCCAGCAGCTTTTCCTTCGGGACAGGGTCGATGGGGGCCAACGTCCTGACTTTC.

The chain uses TRBV15 and TRBJ2-5; 8 bases fit TRBD1. J lost 4 bases, V lost 8 bases, and 3 bases had no gene match. The CDR3 covers 12 residues. The germline CDR1 and CDR2 sequences are LNHNV and YYDKDF (reference sequence). As DNA, the CDR3 is TGTGCCACCGCACAGGGGGGAGAGACCCAGTACTTC. Protein sequence: CATAQGGETQYF.

This clone was found once. J is TRBJ2-7 and V is TRBV28, with TRBD1 as a possible D gene (7 bases). The germline CDR1 and CDR2 sequences are MDHEN and SYDVKM. The CDR3 loop spans 15 amino acids. V was shortened by 6 bases and J by 2 bases, with 17 bases between the two germline ends. The CDR3 spells CASSRGTAYPYEQYV. CDR3 nucleotides: TGTGCCAGCAGCCGGGGGACAGCTTACCCCTACGAGCAGTACGTC.

This chain connects TRBV28 to TRBJ1-3, with 9 bases fitting TRBD1. The trim removed 6 bases at V and 6 bases at J, leaving 6 bases unmatched. The CDR3 contains 14 residues. Germline V lookup: CDR1 MDHEN, CDR2 SYDVKM. The CDR3 region has the DNA TGTGCCAGCAGCACAGGGGGCGCAGTAAACACCATATATTTT. It yields the protein CASSTGGAVNTIYF.

The CDR3 sequence is CASSQDLASGGTSDTQYF. The CDR3 coding sequence is TGTGCCAGCAGCCAAGATCTGGCTAGCGGGGGTACGTCAGATACGCAGTATTTT. The chain has TRBV3-1 (or the pseudogene TRBV3-2) and TRBJ2-3; 10 bases are a match to TRBD2. Germline CDR1 is LGHDT and CDR2 is YNNKEL (reference sequence). The V segment lost 0 bases and the J segment 4 bases; nucleotides outside the gene matches: 10. The CDR3 spans 18 residues.